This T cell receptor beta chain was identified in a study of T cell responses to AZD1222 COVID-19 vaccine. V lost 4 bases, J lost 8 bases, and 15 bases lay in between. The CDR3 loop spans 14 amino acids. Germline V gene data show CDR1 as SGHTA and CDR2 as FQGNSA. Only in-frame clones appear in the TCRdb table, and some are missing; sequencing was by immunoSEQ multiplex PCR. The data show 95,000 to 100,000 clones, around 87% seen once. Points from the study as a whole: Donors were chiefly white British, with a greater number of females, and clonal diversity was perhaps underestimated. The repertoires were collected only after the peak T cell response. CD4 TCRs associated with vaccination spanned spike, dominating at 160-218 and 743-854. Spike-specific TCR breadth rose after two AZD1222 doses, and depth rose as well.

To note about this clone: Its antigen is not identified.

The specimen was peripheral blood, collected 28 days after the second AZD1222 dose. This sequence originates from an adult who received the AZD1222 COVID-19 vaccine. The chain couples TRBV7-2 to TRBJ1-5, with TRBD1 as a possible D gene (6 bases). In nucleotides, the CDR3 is TGTGCCAGCAGCTCTACGGGGGGGCGGGAGCCCCAGCATTTT. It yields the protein CASSSTGGREPQHF.